This is a list of T cell receptor beta chains from one sample in a study of cytomegalovirus exposure and HLA in healthy donors. The protocol was immunoSEQ multiplex PCR, while the TCRdb copy is restricted to in-frame clones and leaves out a portion. The top ten hold 4% of the sample, which has under 130,000 clones, 60% to 85% seen once. The sequenced sample was PBMCs. The receptors shown here come from a man aged 45-65 years in good health and CMV-seropositive. The CDR3 runs from the conserved cysteine through the conserved F or W. Each record gives: D gene, clone size, J gene, V gene, CDR3 DNA, CDR3 protein. D genes are given only for firm matches. Clone size is not always given. Where it is, it says once, few, many or a class for expanded clones.

TRBD1	once	TRBJ2-7	TRBV5-1	TGCGCCAGCAGCCCAAGCTACAGGGGAAACGAGCAGTACTTC	CASSPSYRGNEQYF
-	-	TRBJ2-7	TRBV14	TGTGCCAGCAGCCAAATGTACTACGAGCAGTACTTC	CASSQMYYEQYF
-	-	TRBJ2-5	TRBV29-1	TGCAGCGGGAGGGTGGGGTCGGAGACCCAGTACTTC	CSGRVGSETQYF
TRBD1	-	TRBJ2-7	TRBV7-2	TGTGCCAGCAGCTTCATCCTGACAGGGGGCTACGAGCAGTACTTC	CASSFILTGGYEQYF
-	-	TRBJ2-1	TRBV7-2	TGTGCCAGCACCCCCAGCATTCGAGGCCACAACAATGAGCAGTTCTTC	CASTPSIRGHNNEQFF
TRBD2	-	TRBJ2-2	TRBV7-2	TGTGCCAGCAGCGCTCCACGGGGAGGGGCCGGGGAGCTGTTTTTT	CASSAPRGGAGELFF
TRBD2	-	TRBJ2-1	TRBV28	TGTGCCAGTACTAGCGGGAGGGGCTATGAGCAGTTCTTC	CASTSGRGYEQFF
-	-	TRBJ2-2	TRBV19	TGTGCCAGTAGTATAGGAAGGCGGGACAGTGGGACCGGGGAGCTGTTTTTT	CASSIGRRDSGTGELFF
TRBD2	few	TRBJ2-1	TRBV7-2	TGTGCCAGCAGCCTTACCTTTCTAGCGGGAGTTGAGCAGTTCTTC	CASSLTFLAGVEQFF
TRBD1	-	TRBJ2-1	TRBV19	TGTGCCAGTAGTATCCAGGGGGACGGCTACAATGAGCAGTTCTTC	CASSIQGDGYNEQFF
TRBD1	few	TRBJ2-7	TRBV6-6	TGTGCCAGCAGTCGGGACAGGGGGCACGAGCAGTACTTC	CASSRDRGHEQYF
-	-	TRBJ1-4	TRBV28	TGTGCCAGCACCAGTACCACGAACAATGAAAAACTGTTTTTT	CASTSTTNNEKLFF
-	-	TRBJ2-1	TRBV6-5	TGTGCCAGCAGTTATACGGGAGTGGGCAATGAGCAGTTCTTC	CASSYTGVGNEQFF
-	-	TRBJ2-5	TRBV7-2	TGTGCCAGCAGCTTAGAACGGGGGTGGGAGACCCAGTACTTC	CASSLERGWETQYF
-	-	TRBJ2-1	TRBV20-1	TGCAGTGCTAGAGAGAAGCGCGGGCAGTTCTTC	CSAREKRGQFF
-	-	TRBJ2-7	TRBV5-1	TGCGCCAGCAGCTTAGCGGGCAGCTCCTACGAGCAGTACTTC	CASSLAGSSYEQYF
-	-	TRBJ2-2	TRBV10-3	TGTGCCGCACAGGAGTACCCCGGGGAGCTGTTTTTT	CAAQEYPGELFF
-	-	TRBJ2-2	TRBV7-6	TGTGCCAGCAGCTTGCGGGATGGCGGGGAGCTGTTTTTT	CASSLRDGGELFF
-	-	TRBJ2-2	TRBV7-2	TGTGCCAGCAGACCCGGTGGGTCCGCCCGGGCCGGGGAGCTGTTTTTT	CASRPGGSARAGELFF
TRBD2	few	TRBJ2-7	TRBV7-2	TGTGCCAGCTGGGGGGGACCCTACGAGCAGTACTTC	CASWGGPYEQYF
-	-	TRBJ1-4	TRBV29-1	TGCAGCGTTGATAAGGCGGCAACTAATGAAAAACTGTTTTTT	CSVDKAATNEKLFF
-	-	TRBJ2-2	TRBV9	TGTGCCAGCAGCCTAGACGGCACCGGGGAGCTGTTTTTT	CASSLDGTGELFF
-	-	TRBJ2-5	TRBV5-1	TGCGCCAGCAGCTTGAACTTTGAGCAGTACTTC	CASSLNFEQYF
TRBD2	-	TRBJ2-7	TRBV19	TGTGCCAGTAGTATATATGGCGGGAGTGGATCCTACGAGCAGTACTTC	CASSIYGGSGSYEQYF
-	-	TRBJ2-1	TRBV11-2	TGTGCCAGCAGCTTAGTTCCGGACTATACTATTGAGCAGTTCTTC	CASSLVPDYTIEQFF
TRBD2	-	TRBJ2-2	TRBV6-1	TGTGCCAGGGGGGGGTCGAACACCGGGGAGCTGTTTTTT	CARGGSNTGELFF
TRBD2	once	TRBJ2-5	TRBV14	TGTGCCAGCAGCCAGACACTAGCGGGGAAAGAGACCCAGTACTTC	CASSQTLAGKETQYF
-	few	TRBJ1-1	TRBV7-6	TGTGCCAGCAGCCCCGAGTGGGGGGGCAAAACTGAAGCTTTCTTT	CASSPEWGGKTEAFF
-	-	TRBJ1-6	TRBV28	TGTGCCAGCAGTCATCAAAGATCGGCGGGCTCCTATAATTCACCCCTCCACTTT	CASSHQRSAGSYNSPLHF
TRBD1	-	TRBJ2-2	TRBV7-8	TGTGCCGGCAATGGGGGACAGTCGAAATCTACCGGGGAGCTGTTTTTT	CAGNGGQSKSTGELFF
TRBD1	-	TRBJ2-1	TRBV7-9	TGTGCCAGCAGCTTAGGACAGGGGGATGTTGATGAGCAGTTCTTC	CASSLGQGDVDEQFF
TRBD1	-	TRBJ1-2	TRBV5-8	TGTGCCAGCAGCAAGTACAGGGGAGAAGGTGGCTACACCTTC	CASSKYRGEGGYTF
TRBD1	-	TRBJ1-4	TRBV7-9	TGTGCCAGCAGCTTATATGGGACAGATGAAAAACTGTTTTTT	CASSLYGTDEKLFF
TRBD2	-	TRBJ2-3	TRBV6-4	TGTGCCAGCAGTGACTCGACTAGCGAGGGACCCACAGATACGCAGTATTTT	CASSDSTSEGPTDTQYF
TRBD2	-	TRBJ2-7	TRBV6-1	TGTGCCAGCAGTGGGGCTAGCGGGAGTATCGACGAGCAGTACTTC	CASSGASGSIDEQYF
TRBD2	once	TRBJ2-3	TRBV7-2	TGTGCCAGCAGCCAAGGACTAGCGGGAGGGTCCACAGATACGCAGTATTTT	CASSQGLAGGSTDTQYF
TRBD1	-	TRBJ2-7	TRBV27	TGTGCCAGCAGCAGACAGGGGAACGCCTACGAGCAGTACTTC	CASSRQGNAYEQYF
-	-	TRBJ1-2	TRBV6-6	TGTGCCAGCAGTTACGCCAGGGACTATGGCTACACCTTC	CASSYARDYGYTF
-	few	TRBJ2-5	TRBV5-1	TGCGCCAGCAGTAAAGGGGGAAACCAAGAGACCCAGTACTTC	CASSKGGNQETQYF